Listed below are T cell receptor beta chains from one sample, sequenced in a study of blood T cells in healthy people across ages. Each CDR3 protein gets one entry after TCRdb re-called the 5' RACE reads with MiXCR. This sample has approximately 810,000 distinct CDR3 sequences; under 40% occur once, and the top ten carry 10% to 15%. The sequencing sample was made of blood. The receptors originated from a man aged 18 to 29 in good health. Each CDR3 is given with its conserved first and last residue. The D gene is left open where the match is weak. The size field is filled for only some rows; it gives once, few, many or a size class.

clone size,J gene,V gene,D gene,CDR3 protein,CDR3 DNA
many,TRBJ1-4,TRBV12-3/TRBV12-4,-,CASSYGSTGTYEKLFF,TGTGCCAGCAGTTACGGGTCGACGGGGACCTATGAAAAACTGTTTTTT
few,TRBJ2-3,TRBV5-6,-,CASSPNTGRRADTQYF,TGTGCCAGCAGCCCCAATACAGGGCGCCGGGCGGATACGCAGTATTTT
once,TRBJ2-1,TRBV28,TRBD1,CASSPRQGRQFF,TGTGCTAGCAGTCCCCGACAGGGAAGGCAGTTCTTC
-,TRBJ2-4,TRBV28,-,CASSLPGDGNKNIQYF,TGTGCCAGCAGTTTACCCGGCGACGGGAACAAAAACATTCAGTACTTC
-,TRBJ1-4,TRBV28,-,CASTGGRWATNEKLFF,TGTGCCAGCACCGGGGGGAGGTGGGCAACTAATGAAAAACTGTTTTTT
-,TRBJ2-7,TRBV20-1,TRBD1,CSAADRRLTYEQYF,TGCAGTGCCGCGGACAGGCGATTAACCTACGAGCAGTACTTC
few,TRBJ1-2,TRBV4-1,-,CASSQDYRENNYGYTF,TGCGCCAGCAGCCAAGATTACAGGGAGAATAACTATGGCTACACCTTC
few,TRBJ2-3,TRBV6-2/TRBV6-3,-,CASSYFAGDTQYF,TGTGCCAGCAGTTACTTTGCGGGGGATACGCAGTATTTT
-,TRBJ1-1,TRBV20-1,TRBD1,CSAAPGGVTNTEAFF,TGCAGTGCTGCCCCAGGGGGCGTCACGAACACTGAAGCTTTCTTT
few,TRBJ1-4,TRBV4-1,-,CASSQVGSGNEKLFF,TGCGCCAGCAGCCAGGTGGGGTCAGGGAATGAAAAACTGTTTTTT
few,TRBJ1-5,TRBV20-1,-,CSSAGSGNQPQHF,TGCAGTTCCGCCGGGAGTGGCAATCAGCCCCAGCATTTT
few,TRBJ2-7,TRBV18,-,CASSPLARSSYEQYF,TGTGCCAGCTCACCACTTGCCAGGAGCTCCTACGAGCAGTACTTC
many,TRBJ2-5,TRBV5-1,TRBD2,CASSLQPSGGQETQYF,TGCGCCAGCAGCTTGCAACCTAGCGGGGGACAAGAGACCCAGTACTTC
few,TRBJ2-1,TRBV25-1,TRBD2,CASSGASGGADEQFF,TGTGCCAGCAGTGGGGCTAGCGGGGGGGCGGATGAGCAGTTCTTC
few,TRBJ2-1,TRBV20-1,-,CSAGGAQIYNEQFF,TGCAGTGCTGGGGGGGCCCAAATTTACAATGAGCAGTTCTTC
-,TRBJ2-3,TRBV5-1,-,CASSLAGQGGTDTQYF,TGCGCCAGCAGCTTGGCCGGACAAGGGGGCACAGATACGCAGTATTTT
-,TRBJ2-5,TRBV20-1,TRBD2,CSALRGSEGETQYF,TGCAGTGCTCTGCGGGGGTCGGAGGGGGAGACCCAGTACTTC
few,TRBJ2-5,TRBV6-2/TRBV6-3,TRBD2,CASSYPEDYYREAQYF,TGTGCCAGCAGTTACCCCGAGGACTACTATCGGGAGGCCCAGTACTTC
few,TRBJ2-1,TRBV24-1,TRBD2,CATSDLSGGTYNEQFF,TGTGCCACCAGTGATCTTAGCGGGGGGACCTACAATGAGCAGTTCTTC
-,TRBJ2-5,TRBV4-1,-,CASSQEGRLAETQYF,TGCGCCAGCAGCCAAGAGGGCAGGCTAGCGGAGACCCAGTACTTC
-,TRBJ1-1,TRBV12-3/TRBV12-4,TRBD1,CASSSGQGITEAFF,TGTGCCAGCAGTTCGGGACAGGGCATCACTGAAGCTTTCTTT
few,TRBJ2-1,TRBV6-5,-,CASSTAGYNEQFF,TGTGCCAGCAGCACAGCAGGCTACAATGAGCAGTTCTTC
-,TRBJ2-5,TRBV7-2,-,CASSLLGLETQYF,TGTGCCAGCAGCTTATTGGGATTGGAGACCCAGTACTTC
few,TRBJ2-5,TRBV14,TRBD1,CASSRDRVSQETQYF,TGTGCCAGCAGCCGGGACAGAGTATCCCAAGAGACCCAGTACTTC
-,TRBJ1-2,TRBV9,-,CASSVGWGPSYGYTF,TGTGCCAGCAGCGTAGGTTGGGGTCCTTCCTATGGCTACACCTTC
-,TRBJ1-2,TRBV20-1,-,CSARGPQRGGYTF,TGCAGTGCTAGGGGCCCTCAACGGGGCGGCTACACCTTC
-,TRBJ2-5,TRBV9,-,CASSVAAGLSETRYF,TGTGCCAGCAGCGTAGCCGCAGGGCTGTCAGAGACCCGGTACTTC
-,TRBJ1-2,TRBV10-3,-,CAISPEGGGYTF,TGTGCCATCAGTCCGGAGGGCGGAGGCTACACCTTC
few,TRBJ2-3,TRBV7-9,-,CASSLGRAGDTDTQYF,TGTGCCAGCAGCTTAGGCCGAGCGGGTGACACAGATACGCAGTATTTT
few,TRBJ1-2,TRBV20-1,TRBD1,CSARDIRGASNYGYTF,TGCAGTGCTAGAGATATCAGGGGGGCCTCTAACTATGGCTACACCTTC
many,TRBJ2-1,TRBV9,-,CASSVAWGDTSTYNEQFF,TGTGCCAGCAGCGTAGCATGGGGGGACACTTCGACCTACAATGAGCAGTTCTTC
few,TRBJ2-3,TRBV20-1,-,CSARRDRGADTQYF,TGCAGTGCCAGGCGGGACCGAGGGGCAGATACGCAGTATTTT
once,TRBJ2-3,TRBV12-3/TRBV12-4,-,CATTAGFGTDTQYF,TGTGCCACAACCGCGGGGTTTGGCACAGATACGCAATATTTT
-,TRBJ1-1,TRBV5-1,-,CASQGDTEAFF,TGCGCCTCTCAGGGAGATACTGAAGCTTTCTTT
-,TRBJ2-1,TRBV20-1,-,CSAVDKNNEQFF,TGCAGTGCCGTGGATAAGAACAATGAGCAGTTCTTC
-,TRBJ1-2,TRBV7-2,TRBD1,CASSFARQGLYGYTF,TGTGCCAGCAGCTTCGCCCGACAGGGCCTCTATGGCTACACCTTC
-,TRBJ1-1,TRBV2,-,CASRLDNMNTEAFF,TGTGCCAGCAGGCTAGATAACATGAACACTGAAGCTTTCTTT
many,TRBJ2-1,TRBV20-1,-,CSADPGALNNEQFF,TGCAGTGCGGACCCGGGGGCGCTAAACAATGAGCAGTTCTTC
few,TRBJ1-1,TRBV4-1,-,CASSQVSPNTEAFF,TGCGCCAGCAGCCAAGTTTCTCCGAACACTGAAGCTTTCTTT
once,TRBJ2-3,TRBV29-1,TRBD2,CSVDPSGVLWEQYF,TGCAGCGTAGACCCTAGCGGGGTCCTCTGGGAGCAGTATTTT
-,TRBJ2-7,TRBV20-1,-,CSARDELDREGEQYF,TGCAGTGCTAGAGATGAGCTCGACAGGGAGGGCGAGCAGTACTTC
many,TRBJ1-2,TRBV20-1,TRBD1,CVGTGGNYGYTF,TGCGTGGGGACAGGGGGAAACTATGGCTACACCTTC
-,TRBJ2-2,TRBV4-1,TRBD1,CASSQFRRDRGRTNTGELFF,TGCGCCAGCAGCCAATTCCGCCGGGACAGGGGGCGGACGAACACCGGGGAGCTGTTTTTT
-,TRBJ2-5,TRBV12-3/TRBV12-4,TRBD1,CASSKGQSYERYF,TGTGCCAGCAGTAAGGGACAGTCCTACGAGCGGTACTTC
-,TRBJ2-7,TRBV19,-,CASSTRARSYEQYF,TGTGCCAGTAGTACCAGGGCGCGCTCCTACGAGCAGTACTTC
many,TRBJ2-7,TRBV12-3/TRBV12-4,-,CASSQGVGAYEQYF,TGTGCCAGCAGTCAAGGAGTGGGCGCCTACGAGCAGTACTTC
few,TRBJ2-1,TRBV2,-,CASTLRGGSSYNEQFF,TGTGCCAGCACCCTGAGGGGGGGTAGCTCCTACAATGAGCAGTTCTTC
-,TRBJ2-3,TRBV9,-,CASSPLGRPGDTQYF,TGTGCCAGCAGCCCTCTGGGACGGCCAGGGGATACGCAGTATTTT
few,TRBJ2-2,TRBV4-2,TRBD1,CASSQDWTGNGELFF,TGTGCCAGCAGCCAAGATTGGACAGGGAACGGGGAGCTGTTTTTT
many,TRBJ2-1,TRBV29-1,-,CSVRLWDNEQFF,TGCAGCGTCCGACTTTGGGACAATGAGCAGTTCTTC
-,TRBJ2-5,TRBV5-1,TRBD2,CASSPFSGGSETQYF,TGCGCCAGCAGCCCATTTAGCGGGGGATCAGAGACCCAGTACTTC
-,TRBJ2-3,TRBV5-5,TRBD2,CASSSFPGLAGGSDTQYF,TGTGCCAGCAGCTCGTTTCCGGGACTAGCGGGTGGGTCAGATACGCAGTATTTT
-,TRBJ2-1,TRBV4-1,TRBD2,CASSQDVERGGSYEQFF,TGCGCCAGCAGCCAAGATGTCGAGCGGGGGGGCTCCTACGAGCAGTTCTTC
few,TRBJ1-1,TRBV2,TRBD1,CASPKGITGGTEAFF,TGTGCCAGCCCCAAGGGAATAACAGGGGGGACTGAAGCTTTCTTT
few,TRBJ2-1,TRBV4-3,TRBD1,CASSLTPSGQGFTEQFF,TGCGCCAGCAGCCTAACCCCCTCGGGACAGGGATTCACTGAGCAGTTCTTC
-,TRBJ1-3,TRBV12-3/TRBV12-4,TRBD1,CASRPGTGSSNTIYF,TGTGCCAGCAGACCGGGGACAGGTTCCAGCAACACCATATATTTT
-,TRBJ2-7,TRBV5-1,-,CASRDYTYEQYF,TGCGCCAGCCGCGACTACACCTACGAGCAGTACTTC